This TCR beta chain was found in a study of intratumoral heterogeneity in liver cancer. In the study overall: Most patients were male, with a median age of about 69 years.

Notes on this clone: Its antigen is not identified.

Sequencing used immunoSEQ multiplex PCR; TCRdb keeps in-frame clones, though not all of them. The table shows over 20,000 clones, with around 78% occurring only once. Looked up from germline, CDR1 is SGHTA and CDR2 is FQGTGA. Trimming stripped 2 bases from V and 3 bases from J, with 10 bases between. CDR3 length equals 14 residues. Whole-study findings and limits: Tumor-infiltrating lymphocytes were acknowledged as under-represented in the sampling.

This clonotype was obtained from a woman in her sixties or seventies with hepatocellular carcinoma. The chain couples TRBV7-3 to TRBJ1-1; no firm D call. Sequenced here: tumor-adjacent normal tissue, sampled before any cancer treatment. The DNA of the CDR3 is TGTGCCAGCAGCTTATATGGGGTAGACACTGAAGCTTTCTTT. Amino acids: CASSLYGVDTEAFF.